Included here is one TCR beta chain sequence, with context. This specimen belongs to a study of blood T cell repertoires in COVID-19. The V gene's germline CDR1 is LNHDA and CDR2 SQIVND (reference sequence). This CDR3 is 14 amino acids long. J was trimmed by 4 bases and V by 6 bases; bases with no gene match: 5. Method: immunoSEQ multiplex PCR; TCRdb's copy keeps in-frame clones and lacks some. The top ten clones hold 2.5% to 3% of a sample with about 140,000 clones, 70% to 90% of them seen once. Sequenced sample: peripheral blood. This clonotype was sampled from a man in his fifties or sixties with acute or convalescent COVID-19. V gene TRBV19 combines with J gene TRBJ1-1; 10 nucleotides match TRBD1. CDR3 DNA: TGTGCCAGTAGCCGACAGGGGGCTGGCACTGAAGCTTTCTTT. Residues: CASSRQGAGTEAFF.